The 18 T cell receptor beta chains presented below share a single source sample, sequenced in a study of blood T cells in healthy people across ages. For the second PCR, which ran for 7 to 11 cycles, a sample-barcoded 5' primer and a J-beta primer mix were used. MiXCR, applied by TCRdb to the 5' RACE reads, yields one record per CDR3 protein. The sample holds 1.2 million to 1.5 million distinct CDR3 sequences, around 59% seen once. Source material: blood. Receptors originate from a man younger than 35 in good health.

The chain is built from TRBV20-1 and TRBJ2-1; 9 bases agree with TRBD1. Germline assignment: CDR1 DFQATT and CDR2 SNEGSKA (reference sequence). There are 13 residues in the CDR3. Trimming cost V 8 bases and J 4 bases; bases outside gene matches: 6. DNA of the CDR3: TGCAGTCCTAAGGGACAGGGATACAATGAGCAGTTCTTC. Translated, it gives CSPKGQGYNEQFF.

The chain uses TRBV9 and TRBJ2-7; unclear D gene. Per the germline V gene, CDR1 is SGDLS and CDR2 is YYNGEE. V was pared by 3 bases and J by 3 bases, with 13 bases between. This CDR3 is 14 amino acids long. The CDR3 nucleotides are TGTGCCAGCAGCGGCACAGACGGTAACTACGAGCAGTACTTC. It encodes CASSGTDGNYEQYF.

The chain combines TRBV12-3 or TRBV12-4 with TRBJ1-5, with D perhaps TRBD1 (5 bases). CDR3 size: 16 residues. V was cut by 2 bases and J by 4 bases, with 15 bases left in between. CDR3: CASSLSGADLNQPQHF. The DNA of the CDR3 is TGTGCCAGCAGTTTAAGTGGGGCAGATTTAAATCAGCCCCAGCATTTT.

This chain connects TRBV20-1 to TRBJ2-7; D gene ambiguous. The V gene lost 6 bases and the J gene lost 2 bases, with 14 bases spanning the gap. Germline loops: CDR1 DFQATT, CDR2 SNEGSKA (reference sequence). The CDR3 has 13 amino acids. This CDR3 reads CSAKTALTYEQYF. CDR3 nucleotides: TGCAGTGCAAAAACAGCGTTAACCTACGAGCAGTACTTC.

This sequence joins TRBV29-1 and TRBJ2-1; D is undetermined. From germline, CDR1 is SQVTM and CDR2 ANQGSEA. V was pared by 5 bases and J by 4 bases, with 15 bases between. The CDR3 totals 14 residues. DNA for the CDR3: TGCAGCGTTAAGACGCCCGAAAAATACAATGAGCAGTTCTTC. Its translation is CSVKTPEKYNEQFF.

This sequence joins TRBV9 and TRBJ2-2; TRBD1 matches 7 bases. The germline V gene has CDR1 SGDLS and CDR2 YYNGEE. The CDR3 loop spans 17 amino acids. Trimming removed 4 bases from V and 5 bases from J; junction bases left unmatched: 14. The CDR3 here is CASSSPPGQRRTGELFF. In DNA, the CDR3 is TGTGCCAGCAGCTCGCCGCCGGGACAGAGAAGAACCGGGGAGCTGTTTTTT.

V usage is TRBV7-8 and J usage is TRBJ2-7; TRBD1 might be the D (5 bases). The DNA end is a closer match to TRBJ2-5, so the J assignment may be wrong. Germline lookup yields CDR1 SGHVS and CDR2 FQNEAQ. This CDR3 spans 17 amino acids. For the CDR3, the DNA is TGTGCCAGCAGCTTAAGGGGTTCGGTAACCTTCCAAGAGACCCAGTACTTC. Translated, it gives CASSLRGSVTFQETQYF.

The chain recombines TRBV4-2 with TRBJ1-1; 7 bases line up with TRBD1. Germline CDR1 is LGHNA and CDR2 is YNFKEQ. V was clipped by 0 bases and J by 4 bases; unmatched bases: 5. The CDR3 is 15 residues long. As DNA, the CDR3 is TGTGCCAGCAGCCAAGATGAGGGGGCGAGCACTGAAGCTTTCTTT. Encoded protein: CASSQDEGASTEAFF.

About this clonotype: The junction differs from germline at one of its ends, possibly a read error. The chain joins TRBV20-1 to TRBJ2-3; 9 nucleotides line up with TRBD2. CDR1 and CDR2 from the germline V gene are DFQATT and SNEGSKA (reference sequence). The CDR3 is 15 amino acids. The CDR3 protein is CSASSTSGNTDTLYF. CDR3 nucleotides: TGCAGTGCTAGTTCGACTAGCGGCAACACAGATACGCTGTATTTT.

This chain uses TRBV27 with TRBJ2-2; 10 positions agree with TRBD2. CDR3 length: 17 amino acids. V shed 1 base, J shed 3 bases, and the junction held 5 bases outside the gene matches. CDR1 MNHEY and CDR2 SMNVEV come from the germline V gene (reference sequence). The CDR3 loop is CASSLWSLAGDTGELFF. DNA for the CDR3: TGTGCCAGCAGTTTATGGTCCCTAGCGGGGGACACCGGGGAGCTGTTTTTT.

This clonotype was seen once. The gene calls are TRBV14 and TRBJ2-4; 7 bases match TRBD2. V was pared by 4 bases and J by 5 bases, with 11 bases of the junction left unmatched. Germline V gene lookup returns CDR1 SGHDN and CDR2 FVKESK. The CDR3 runs 16 residues. The CDR3 loop is CASSPLGEGRQNIQYF. The CDR3 coding sequence is TGTGCCAGCAGCCCCCTCGGGGAGGGTCGGCAAAACATTCAGTACTTC. Supplemented by reference TRBV14 and TRBJ2-4, the full variable domain reads EAGVTQFPSHSVIEKGQTVTLRCDPISGHDNLYWYRRVMGKEIKFLLHFVKESKQDESGMPNNRFLAERTGGTYSTLKVQPAELEDSGVYFCASSPLGEGRQNIQYFGAGTRLSVL.

The chain has TRBV7-9 and TRBJ1-1, with D hard to call. V was trimmed by 1 base and J by 6 bases, leaving 9 bases between them. The CDR3 loop spans 13 amino acids. CDR1 SEHNR and CDR2 FQNEAQ come from the germline V gene (reference sequence). The CDR3 is CASSLVSVSEAFF. For the CDR3, the DNA is TGTGCCAGCAGCTTAGTTTCGGTGTCTGAAGCTTTCTTT.

The chain links TRBV29-1 to TRBJ2-2, with D maybe TRBD1 (6 bases). The CDR3 covers 12 residues. V was cut by 5 bases and J by 6 bases, with 10 bases left in between. CDR1 SQVTM and CDR2 ANQGSEA come from the germline V gene. The CDR3 reads CSVIQGPGELFF. In DNA, the CDR3 is TGCAGCGTTATACAGGGACCCGGGGAGCTGTTTTTT.

The rearrangement uses TRBV27 and TRBJ2-1; no clear D gene. This CDR3 is built from 14 residues. Trimming pared 5 bases from V and 6 bases from J, leaving 14 bases between. Per the germline V gene, CDR1 is MNHEY and CDR2 is SMNVEV (reference sequence). This CDR3 is CASSANLDRNEQFF. In DNA form, the CDR3 reads TGTGCCAGCAGTGCCAACCTGGACCGCAATGAGCAGTTCTTC.

This clonotype was counted only a few times. V usage is TRBV12-3 or TRBV12-4 and J usage is TRBJ2-5, with a weak D call TRBD1 (5 bases). The CDR3 has 14 residues. V was clipped by 7 bases and J by 5 bases, with 17 bases between them. The CDR3 protein is CASTPPGSAETQYF. The CDR3 coding sequence is TGTGCCAGCACCCCGCCAGGGTCGGCGGAGACCCAGTACTTC.

About this clonotype: At one end, the junction sequence differs from germline, possibly due to a read error. The chain uses TRBV5-1 and TRBJ2-1; 9 positions match TRBD2. TRBJ2-7 matches the DNA end more closely, so the J call is doubtful. Germline loops: CDR1 SGHRS, CDR2 YFSETQ. CDR3 size: 15 residues. The CDR3 DNA reads TGCTCCAGCAGCCCAGGGACTAGCCCCGGGAATGAGCAGTACTTC. Its protein product is CSSSPGTSPGNEQYF.

This sequence joins TRBV5-1 and TRBJ2-7, with no clear D. The germline gives CDR1 SGHRS, CDR2 YFSETQ. Trimming stripped 0 bases from V and 4 bases from J, with 17 bases between. This CDR3 is 16 amino acids long. CDR3 nucleotides: TGCGCCAGCAGCTTGGGCGGACCTGCACAATCTTACGAGCAGTACTTC. It yields the protein CASSLGGPAQSYEQYF.

This chain links TRBV4-3 with TRBJ2-7; 13 bases align to TRBD2. V dropped 1 base and J dropped 0; count of bases not matched to a gene: 12. The CDR3 runs to 20 residues. Germline CDR1 and CDR2: LGHNA and YSLEER. In nucleotides, the CDR3 is TGCGCCAGCAGCCAAGTAAGGACAGCCGGGACTAGCGGGGCCTCCTACGAGCAGTACTTC. Protein product: CASSQVRTAGTSGASYEQYF.